This T cell receptor beta chain comes out of a study of control samples from healthy donors and cancer patients. V was cut by 3 bases and J by 5 bases, with 5 bases left in between. In germline, CDR1 is SGHTA, CDR2 FQGNSA. The CDR3 runs to 12 residues. The assay was immunoSEQ multiplex PCR, and TCRdb's table has in-frame clones only and misses some. The table lists tens of thousands of clones, 94% of them singletons. The sequencing input was blood. The clonotype was recovered from a man aged 25-45 years in good health. This chain uses TRBV7-2 with TRBJ1-5; no definite D call. DNA for the CDR3: TGTGCCAGCAGCTTGTTCGATCAGCCCCAGCATTTT. Residues: CASSLFDQPQHF.